This T cell receptor beta chain was documented in a study of blood T cell repertoires in COVID-19. Study background: COVID-19 samples, acute and convalescent, were from the United States, Italy and Spain. In each case, the material was cDNA or gDNA derived from T cells, B-cell-depleted T cells, or PBMCs.

This clone has just one count. The CDR3 is made up of 14 amino acids. Losses at the gene ends were 3 bases for V and 6 bases for J; bases not matched to a gene: 3. Germline values: CDR1 MGHRA, CDR2 YSYEKL. In the source study's methods: Estimated nucleated cell counts came from reference gene primer amplification. Method: immunoSEQ multiplex PCR; TCRdb's copy keeps in-frame clones and lacks some. D and trimming were read from the DNA, whereas the V and J calls and clone size are those reported in that table. The sample consists of a few hundred thousand clones, roughly 90% of them appearing once. This chain joins TRBV4-1 and TRBJ1-5; 9 bases are shared with TRBD1. The sequenced sample consisted of peripheral blood. The TCR was taken from a man between 60 and 75 years old who had recovered from COVID-19. DNA for the CDR3: TGCGCCAGCAGCCACGGACAGGGGCGTCAGCCCCAGCATTTT. Its translation is CASSHGQGRQPQHF.